The clone carrying this TCR beta chain was counted between two and nine times. TCRdb re-called the 5' RACE reads with MiXCR, one entry per CDR3 protein. The sample consists of more than 1.5 million distinct CDR3 sequences, about 32% of them appearing once. The data originate from a study of identical twins. This CDR3 is built from 15 residues. Germline V gene data show CDR1 as SNHLY and CDR2 as FYNNEI. The V segment lost 6 bases and the J segment 4 bases; nucleotides outside the gene matches: 7. Only healthy Caucasians were enrolled as donors. The clonotype comes from a newborn girl in good health. The V and J genes are TRBV2 and TRBJ1-2, with 11 bases fitting TRBD1. Source material: cord blood. CDR3 in amino acids: CASSKGQGAIYGYTF. The CDR3 nucleotides are TGTGCCAGCAGCAAAGGACAGGGGGCTATCTATGGCTACACCTTC. Filled out from reference TRBV2 and TRBJ1-2, the complete variable domain reads EPEVTQTPSHQVTQMGQEVILRCVPISNHLYFYWYRQILGQKVEFLVSFYNNEISEKSEIFDDQFSVERPDGSNFTLKIRSTKLEDSAMYFCASSKGQGAIYGYTFGSGTRLTVV.